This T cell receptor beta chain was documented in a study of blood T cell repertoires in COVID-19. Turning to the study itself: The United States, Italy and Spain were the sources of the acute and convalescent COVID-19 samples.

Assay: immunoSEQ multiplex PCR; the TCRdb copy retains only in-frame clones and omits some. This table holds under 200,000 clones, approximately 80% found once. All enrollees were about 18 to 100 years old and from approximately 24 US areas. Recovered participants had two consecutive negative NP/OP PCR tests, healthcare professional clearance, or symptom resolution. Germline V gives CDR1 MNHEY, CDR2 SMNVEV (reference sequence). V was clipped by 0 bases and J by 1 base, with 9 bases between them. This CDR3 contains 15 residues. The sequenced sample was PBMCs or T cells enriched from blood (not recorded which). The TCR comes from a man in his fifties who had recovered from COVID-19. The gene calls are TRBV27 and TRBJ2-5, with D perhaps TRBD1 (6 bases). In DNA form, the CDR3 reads TGTGCCAGCAGTTTATCCACAGGGACCCAAGAGACCCAGTACTTC. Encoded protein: CASSLSTGTQETQYF.